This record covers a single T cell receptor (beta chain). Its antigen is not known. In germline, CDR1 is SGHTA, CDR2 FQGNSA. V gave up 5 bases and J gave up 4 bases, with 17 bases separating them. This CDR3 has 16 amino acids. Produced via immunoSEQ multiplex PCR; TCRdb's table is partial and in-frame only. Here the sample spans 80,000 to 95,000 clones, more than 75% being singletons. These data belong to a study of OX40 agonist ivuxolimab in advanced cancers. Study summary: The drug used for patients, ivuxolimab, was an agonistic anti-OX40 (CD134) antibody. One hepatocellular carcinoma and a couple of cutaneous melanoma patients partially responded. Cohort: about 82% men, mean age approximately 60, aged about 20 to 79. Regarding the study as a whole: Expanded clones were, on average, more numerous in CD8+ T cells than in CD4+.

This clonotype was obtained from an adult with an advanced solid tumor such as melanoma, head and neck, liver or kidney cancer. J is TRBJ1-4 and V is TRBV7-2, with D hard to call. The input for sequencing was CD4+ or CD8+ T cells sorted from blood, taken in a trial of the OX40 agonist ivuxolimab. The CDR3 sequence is CASSTRPGGRNEKLFF. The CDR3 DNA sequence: TGTGCCAGCAGCACGCGACCGGGCGGGCGTAATGAAAAACTGTTTTTT.